The entry below gives a single T cell receptor beta chain sequence along with its context. Its specificity is unknown. The sample has other DNA sequences that encode this CDR3 too. This entry comes from a study of shared clonotypes between healthy human individuals. Findings and limits, study-wide: Non-shared clonotypes displayed generation probabilities falling below those of clonotypes present in all four donors. Larger estimated richness was generally seen in naive subsets than in memory subsets.

CD4+ cell separation produced CD45RA+ naive and CD45RA-negative memory subsets. Each cell subset's genomic DNA was divided evenly among several immunoSEQ plates. Here immunoSEQ multiplex PCR was the method, and the copy in TCRdb shows in-frame clones only, minus some. The repertoire holds 2 million to 2.5 million clones, with 85% to 95% as singletons. Germline values: CDR1 SGDLS, CDR2 YYNGEE. This CDR3 is built from 14 residues. V shed 0 bases and J shed 1 base, with 5 bases lying between them. Specimen: naive CD4+ T cells from PBMCs. Subset of the sample: CD45RA+ positively selected. J is TRBJ1-5 and V is TRBV9; D might be TRBD1 (5 bases). This sequence originates from a young man in good health. Some clones in this sample may be carry-over from other donors' samples. The CDR3 DNA is TGTGCCAGCAGCGTAGGGGGGAGCAATCAGCCCCAGCATTTT. Its protein is CASSVGGSNQPQHF.